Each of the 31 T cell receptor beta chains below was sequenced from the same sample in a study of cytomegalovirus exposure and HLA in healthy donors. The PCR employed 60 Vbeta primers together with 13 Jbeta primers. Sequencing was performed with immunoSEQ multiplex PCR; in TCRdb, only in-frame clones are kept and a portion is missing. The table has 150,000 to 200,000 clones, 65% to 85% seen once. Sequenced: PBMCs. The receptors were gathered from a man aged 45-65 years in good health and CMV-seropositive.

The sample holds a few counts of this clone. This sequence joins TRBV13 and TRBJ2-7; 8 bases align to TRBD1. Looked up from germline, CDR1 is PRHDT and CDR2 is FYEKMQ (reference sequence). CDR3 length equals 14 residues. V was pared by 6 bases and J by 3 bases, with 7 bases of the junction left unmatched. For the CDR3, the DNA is TGTGCCAGCAGTTCATTTGGGACAGGCTACGAGCAGTACTTC. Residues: CASSSFGTGYEQYF.

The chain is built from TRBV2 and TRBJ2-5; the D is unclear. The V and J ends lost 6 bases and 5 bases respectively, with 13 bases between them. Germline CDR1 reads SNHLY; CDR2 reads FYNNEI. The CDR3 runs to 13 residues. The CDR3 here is CASSELSLETQYF. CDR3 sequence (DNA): TGTGCCAGCAGCGAGTTATCCCTGGAGACCCAGTACTTC.

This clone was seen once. As DNA, the CDR3 is TGTGCCAGCAGCTCCCTGGGGCGGTTTTTTAGAACTGAAGCTTTCTTT. It translates to CASSSLGRFFRTEAFF. The rearrangement links TRBV21-1 to TRBJ1-1; TRBD1 reflects the table's D call only, with no check against the DNA. TRBV21-1 is an annotated pseudogene. CDR3 size: 16 residues.

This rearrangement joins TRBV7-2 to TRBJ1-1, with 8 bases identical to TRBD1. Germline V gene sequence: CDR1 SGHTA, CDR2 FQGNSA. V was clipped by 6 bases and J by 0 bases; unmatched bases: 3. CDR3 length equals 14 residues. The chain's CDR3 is CASSSDRVNTEAFF. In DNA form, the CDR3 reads TGTGCCAGCAGTTCGGACAGGGTGAACACTGAAGCTTTCTTT.

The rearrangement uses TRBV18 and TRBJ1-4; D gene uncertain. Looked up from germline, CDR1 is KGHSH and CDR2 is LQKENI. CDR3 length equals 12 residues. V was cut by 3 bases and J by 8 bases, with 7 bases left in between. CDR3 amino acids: CASSPGGEKLFF. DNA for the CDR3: TGTGCCAGCTCACCTGGAGGGGAAAAACTGTTTTTT. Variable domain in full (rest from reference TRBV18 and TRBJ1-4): NAGVMQNPRHLVRRRGQEARLRCSPMKGHSHVYWYRQLPEEGLKFMVYLQKENIIDESGMPKERFSAEFPKEGPSILRIQQVVRGDSAAYFCASSPGGEKLFFGSGTQLSVL.

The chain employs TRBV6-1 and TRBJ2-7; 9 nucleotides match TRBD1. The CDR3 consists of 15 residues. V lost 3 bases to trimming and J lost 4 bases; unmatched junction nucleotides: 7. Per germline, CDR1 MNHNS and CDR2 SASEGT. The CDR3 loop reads CASSEVGTGTYEQYF. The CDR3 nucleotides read TGTGCCAGCAGTGAGGTTGGGACAGGGACTTACGAGCAGTACTTC.

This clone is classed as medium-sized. The CDR3 DNA reads TGCGCCAGCAGCTGGAGGGACAGCGCAACATCACCCCTCCACTTT. It codes for CASSWRDSATSPLHF. The chain uses TRBV5-1 and TRBJ1-6; 7 nucleotides agree with TRBD1. Trimming cost V 3 bases and J 10 bases; bases outside gene matches: 10. The CDR3 has 15 amino acids. The germline V gene encodes CDR1 SGHRS and CDR2 YFSETQ.

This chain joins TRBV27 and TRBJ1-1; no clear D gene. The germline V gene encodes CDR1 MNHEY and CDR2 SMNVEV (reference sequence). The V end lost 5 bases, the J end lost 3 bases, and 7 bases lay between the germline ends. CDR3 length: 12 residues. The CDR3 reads CASSAGHTEAFF. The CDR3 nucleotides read TGTGCCAGCAGTGCGGGCCACACTGAAGCTTTCTTT.

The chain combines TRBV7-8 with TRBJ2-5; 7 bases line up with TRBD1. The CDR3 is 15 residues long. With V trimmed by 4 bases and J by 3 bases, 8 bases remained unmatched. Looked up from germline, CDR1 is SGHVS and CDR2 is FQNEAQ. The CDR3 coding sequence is TGTGCCAGCAGCTCCTCCAGGGGGATTAAAGAGACCCAGTACTTC. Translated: CASSSSRGIKETQYF.

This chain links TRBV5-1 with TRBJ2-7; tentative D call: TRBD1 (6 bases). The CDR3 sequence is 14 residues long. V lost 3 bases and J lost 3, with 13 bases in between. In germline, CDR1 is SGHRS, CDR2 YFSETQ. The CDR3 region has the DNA TGCGCCAGCAGCTCCTCCACAGGGAACTACGAGCAGTACTTC. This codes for CASSSSTGNYEQYF.

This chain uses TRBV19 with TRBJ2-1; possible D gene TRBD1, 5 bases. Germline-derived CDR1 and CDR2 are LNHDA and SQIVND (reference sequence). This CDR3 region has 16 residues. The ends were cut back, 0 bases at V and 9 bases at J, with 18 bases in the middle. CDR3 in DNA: TGTGCCAGTAGTATAGATATGGCAGGGTTGGGCTCTGAGCAGTTCTTC. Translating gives CASSIDMAGLGSEQFF.

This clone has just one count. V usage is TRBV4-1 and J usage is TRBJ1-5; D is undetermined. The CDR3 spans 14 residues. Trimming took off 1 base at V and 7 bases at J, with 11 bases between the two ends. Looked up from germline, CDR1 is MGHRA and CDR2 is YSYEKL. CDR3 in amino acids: CASSQGVRMQPQHF. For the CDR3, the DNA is TGCGCCAGCAGCCAAGGTGTCAGAATGCAGCCCCAGCATTTT.

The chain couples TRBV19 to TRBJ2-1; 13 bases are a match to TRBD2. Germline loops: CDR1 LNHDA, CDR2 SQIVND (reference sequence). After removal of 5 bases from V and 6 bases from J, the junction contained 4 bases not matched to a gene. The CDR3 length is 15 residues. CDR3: CASSFGTSGTNEQFF. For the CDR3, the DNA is TGTGCCAGTAGTTTTGGGACTAGCGGGACCAATGAGCAGTTCTTC.

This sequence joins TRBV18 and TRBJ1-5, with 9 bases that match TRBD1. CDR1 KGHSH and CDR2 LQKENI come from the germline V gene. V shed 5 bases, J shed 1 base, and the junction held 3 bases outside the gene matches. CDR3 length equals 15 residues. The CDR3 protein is CASSEGQGSNQPQHF. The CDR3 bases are TGTGCCAGCTCAGAGGGACAGGGAAGCAATCAGCCCCAGCATTTT.

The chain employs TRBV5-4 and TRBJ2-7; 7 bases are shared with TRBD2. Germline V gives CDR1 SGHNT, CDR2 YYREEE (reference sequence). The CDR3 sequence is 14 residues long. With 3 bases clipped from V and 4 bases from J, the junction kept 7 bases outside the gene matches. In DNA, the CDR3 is TGTGCCAGCAGCTCGGGGGACTATCCTTACGAGCAGTACTTC. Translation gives CASSSGDYPYEQYF.

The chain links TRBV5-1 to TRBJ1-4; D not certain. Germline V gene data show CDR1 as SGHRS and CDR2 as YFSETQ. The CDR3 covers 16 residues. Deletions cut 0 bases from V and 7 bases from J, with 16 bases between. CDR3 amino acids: CASSLAAPVGVEKLFF. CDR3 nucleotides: TGCGCCAGCAGCTTGGCCGCCCCAGTAGGAGTTGAAAAACTGTTTTTT. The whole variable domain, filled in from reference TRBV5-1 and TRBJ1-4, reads KAGVTQTPRYLIKTRGQQVTLSCSPISGHRSVSWYQQTPGQGLQFLFEYFSETQRNKGNFPGRFSGRQFSNSRSEMNVSTLELGDSALYLCASSLAAPVGVEKLFFGSGTQLSVL.

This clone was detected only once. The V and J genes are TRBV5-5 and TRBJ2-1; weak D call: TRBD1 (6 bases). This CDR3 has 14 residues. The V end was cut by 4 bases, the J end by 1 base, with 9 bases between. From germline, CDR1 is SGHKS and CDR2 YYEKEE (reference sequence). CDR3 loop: CASSLQGSYNEQFF. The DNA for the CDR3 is TGTGCCAGCAGCCTCCAGGGGTCCTACAATGAGCAGTTCTTC.

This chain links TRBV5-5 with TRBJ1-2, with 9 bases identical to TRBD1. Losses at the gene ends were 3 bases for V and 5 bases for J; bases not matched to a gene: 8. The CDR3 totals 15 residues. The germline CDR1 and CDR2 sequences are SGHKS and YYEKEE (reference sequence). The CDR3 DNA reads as TGTGCCAGCAGCTCTCGGACAGGGGTGACGTATGGCTACACCTTC. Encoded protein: CASSSRTGVTYGYTF.

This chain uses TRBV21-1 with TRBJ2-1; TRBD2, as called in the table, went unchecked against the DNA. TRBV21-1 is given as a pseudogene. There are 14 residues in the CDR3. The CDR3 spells CASRGGRSYNEQFF. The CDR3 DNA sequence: TGTGCCAGCAGAGGCGGGAGATCCTACAATGAGCAGTTCTTC.

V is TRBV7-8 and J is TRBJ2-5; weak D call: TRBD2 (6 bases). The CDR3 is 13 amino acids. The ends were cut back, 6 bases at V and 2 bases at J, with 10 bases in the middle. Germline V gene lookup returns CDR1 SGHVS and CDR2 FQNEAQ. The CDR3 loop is CASRRDLQETQYF. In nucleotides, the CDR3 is TGTGCCAGCAGACGGGACTTACAAGAGACCCAGTACTTC.

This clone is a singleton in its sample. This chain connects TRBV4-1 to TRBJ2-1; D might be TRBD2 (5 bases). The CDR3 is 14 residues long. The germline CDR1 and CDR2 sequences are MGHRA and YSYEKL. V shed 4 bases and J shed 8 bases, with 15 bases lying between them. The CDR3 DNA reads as TGCGCCAGCAGCCCGCGGGCCCCTAGGGATGAGCAGTTCTTC. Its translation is CASSPRAPRDEQFF.

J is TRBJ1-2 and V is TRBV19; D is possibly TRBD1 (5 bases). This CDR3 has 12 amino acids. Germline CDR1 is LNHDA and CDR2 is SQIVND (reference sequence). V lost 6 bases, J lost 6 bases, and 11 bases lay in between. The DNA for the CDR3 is TGTGCCAGTAGACTTACCAGGGATGGCTACACCTTC. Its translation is CASRLTRDGYTF.

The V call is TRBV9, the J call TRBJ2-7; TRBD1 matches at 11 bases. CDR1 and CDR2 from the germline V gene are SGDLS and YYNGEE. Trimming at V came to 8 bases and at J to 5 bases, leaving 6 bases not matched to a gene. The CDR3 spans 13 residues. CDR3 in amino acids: CARPRDRGNEQYF. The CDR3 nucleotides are TGTGCCAGGCCGCGGGACAGGGGGAACGAGCAGTACTTC. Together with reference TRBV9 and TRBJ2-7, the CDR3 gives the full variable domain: DSGVTQTPKHLITATGQRVTLRCSPRSGDLSVYWYQQSLDQGLQFLIQYYNGEERAKGNILERFSAQQFPDLHSELNLSSLELGDSALYFCARPRDRGNEQYFGPGTRLTVT.

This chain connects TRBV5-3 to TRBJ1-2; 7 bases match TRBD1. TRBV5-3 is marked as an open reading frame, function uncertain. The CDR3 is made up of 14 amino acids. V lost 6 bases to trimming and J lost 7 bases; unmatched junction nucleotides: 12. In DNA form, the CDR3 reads TGTGCCAGAAACAAACGACAGGGCCAGGGTGGCTACACCTTC. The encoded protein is CARNKRQGQGGYTF.

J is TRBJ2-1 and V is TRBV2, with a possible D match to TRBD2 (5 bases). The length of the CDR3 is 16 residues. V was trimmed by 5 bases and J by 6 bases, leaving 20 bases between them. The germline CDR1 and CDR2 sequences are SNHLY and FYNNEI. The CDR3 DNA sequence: TGTGCCAGCAGTTTGTTAGCCGGGATTATTAGCAATGAGCAGTTCTTC. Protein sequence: CASSLLAGIISNEQFF.

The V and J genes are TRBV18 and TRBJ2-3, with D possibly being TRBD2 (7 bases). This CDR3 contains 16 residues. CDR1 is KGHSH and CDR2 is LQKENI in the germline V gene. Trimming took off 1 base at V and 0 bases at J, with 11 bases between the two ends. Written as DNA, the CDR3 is TGTGCCAGCTCACCACGGGCGGGGGCTAGCACAGATACGCAGTATTTT. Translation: CASSPRAGASTDTQYF.

The CDR3 loop reads CSAMKTGTGDLTYEQYF. CDR3 in DNA: TGCAGCGCTATGAAAACCGGGACAGGGGACCTAACCTACGAGCAGTACTTC. This chain links TRBV29-1 with TRBJ2-7; 10 bases are a match to TRBD1. Germline V gives CDR1 SQVTM, CDR2 ANQGSEA. J was trimmed by 2 bases and V by 7 bases; bases with no gene match: 17. This CDR3 contains 17 residues.

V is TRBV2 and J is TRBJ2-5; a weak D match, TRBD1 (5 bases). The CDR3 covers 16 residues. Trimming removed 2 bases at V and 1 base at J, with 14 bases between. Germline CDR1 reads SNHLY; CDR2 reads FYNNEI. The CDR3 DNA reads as TGTGCCAGCAGTGAAAGGGGCCCGGTGGGCCAAGAGACCCAGTACTTC. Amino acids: CASSERGPVGQETQYF. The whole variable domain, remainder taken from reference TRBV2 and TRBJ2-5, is EPEVTQTPSHQVTQMGQEVILRCVPISNHLYFYWYRQILGQKVEFLVSFYNNEISEKSEIFDDQFSVERPDGSNFTLKIRSTKLEDSAMYFCASSERGPVGQETQYFGPGTRLLVL.

The CDR3 DNA is TGCACCAGCAGCCAACCGGGACTAGCGGGGCAGGTCACCGGGGAGCTGTTTTTT. Translation gives CTSSQPGLAGQVTGELFF. The gene calls are TRBV1 and TRBJ2-2; the table names TRBD2, a call not compared with the DNA. TRBV1 is described as a pseudogene. This CDR3 has 18 residues.

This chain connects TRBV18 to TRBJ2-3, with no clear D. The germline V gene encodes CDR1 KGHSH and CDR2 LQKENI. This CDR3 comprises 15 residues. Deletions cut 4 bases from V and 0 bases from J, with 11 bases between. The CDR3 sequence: CASSLSGQSTDTQYF. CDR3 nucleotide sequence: TGTGCCAGCTCACTGTCAGGTCAGAGCACAGATACGCAGTATTTT.

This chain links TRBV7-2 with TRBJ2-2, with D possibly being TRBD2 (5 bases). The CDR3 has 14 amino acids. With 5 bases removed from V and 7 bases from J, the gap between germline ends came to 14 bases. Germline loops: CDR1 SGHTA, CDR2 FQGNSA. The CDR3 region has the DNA TGTGCCAGCAGCAGACGGGCCGGGAACGGGGAGCTGTTTTTT. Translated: CASSRRAGNGELFF. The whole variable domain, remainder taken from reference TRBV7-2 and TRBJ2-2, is GAGVSQSPSNKVTEKGKDVELRCDPISGHTALYWYRQSLGQGLEFLIYFQGNSAPDKSGLPSDRFSAERTGGSVSTLTIQRTQQEDSAVYLCASSRRAGNGELFFGEGSRLTVL.